These 21 T cell receptor beta chains were sequenced from one sample in a study of T cell responses to AZD1222 COVID-19 vaccine. The method was immunoSEQ multiplex PCR; TCRdb's version includes in-frame clones alone and lacks a portion of them. The sample contains over 100,000 clones, 80% to 90% of which appear only once. This specimen was peripheral blood, taken on day 0 of AZD1222 vaccination. These receptors were obtained from an adult in good health.

The chain combines TRBV5-1 with TRBJ1-3; D unresolved. This CDR3 has 15 residues. Between the trimmed V and J ends, which lost 2 bases and 0 bases, there was a span of 9 bases. Germline CDR1 and CDR2: SGHRS and YFSETQ. This CDR3 is CASSLGQPSGNTIYF. CDR3 nucleotides: TGCGCCAGCAGCTTAGGGCAGCCCTCTGGAAACACCATATATTTT.

This chain links TRBV30 with TRBJ1-2; D unresolved. Germline CDR1 GTSNPN, CDR2 SVGIG (reference sequence). This CDR3 has 12 amino acids. Trimming cost V 4 bases and J 0 bases, with 6 bases left between them. CDR3 protein: CAWIPTNYGYTF. The CDR3 DNA reads as TGTGCCTGGATCCCAACTAACTATGGCTACACCTTC.

This CDR3 is CAWNPDRVGTEAFF. The CDR3 nucleotides read TGTGCCTGGAATCCGGACAGGGTAGGAACTGAAGCTTTCTTT. The chain employs TRBV30 and TRBJ1-1, with 8 bases aligning to TRBD1. The CDR3 consists of 14 residues. CDR1 and CDR2 from the germline V gene are GTSNPN and SVGIG (reference sequence). Unmatched junction bases numbered 9, after V lost 4 bases and J lost 5 bases.

The chain has TRBV7-2 and TRBJ2-1; 7 nucleotides match TRBD1. V shed 3 bases, J shed 9 bases, and the junction held 8 bases outside the gene matches. Germline V lookup: CDR1 SGHTA, CDR2 FQGNSA. The CDR3 spans 14 residues. CDR3 region: CASSLKGGQGEQFF. DNA of the CDR3: TGTGCCAGCAGCTTGAAAGGGGGCCAGGGTGAGCAGTTCTTC.

The chain has TRBV29-1 and TRBJ2-3; D assignment may be TRBD1 or TRBD2 (6 bases each). The CDR3 runs 13 residues. The germline V gene has CDR1 SQVTM and CDR2 ANQGSEA. V was trimmed by 2 bases and J by 4 bases, leaving 10 bases between them. CDR3 amino acids: CSVERGRADTQYF. CDR3 nucleotides: TGCAGCGTTGAACGGGGGCGCGCAGATACGCAGTATTTT.

This rearrangement joins TRBV12-3 or TRBV12-4 to TRBJ1-5; D remains unclear. The CDR3 is 12 residues long. V was trimmed by 3 bases and J by 5 bases, leaving 5 bases between them. The CDR3 loop is CASSFEDQPQHF. The CDR3 DNA is TGTGCCAGCAGTTTCGAGGATCAGCCCCAGCATTTT.

The gene calls are TRBV7-9 and TRBJ2-1; 11 positions agree with TRBD1. The CDR3 has 13 residues. The germline V gene encodes CDR1 SEHNR and CDR2 FQNEAQ (reference sequence). V trimming: 10 bases; J trimming: 5 bases; junction bases outside the gene matches: 4. The CDR3 sequence: CANGQGAHNEQFF. As DNA, the CDR3 is TGTGCCAACGGACAGGGGGCACACAATGAGCAGTTCTTC.

This CDR3 reads CSARRDTQYF. The DNA for the CDR3 is TGCAGTGCTAGAAGGGATACGCAGTATTTT. The genes are TRBV20-1 and TRBJ2-3; D remains ambiguous. V lost 2 bases, J lost 6 bases, and 3 bases lay in between. Germline values: CDR1 DFQATT, CDR2 SNEGSKA (reference sequence). The CDR3 is made up of 10 amino acids.

The V and J genes are TRBV2 and TRBJ1-4, with 9 nucleotides matching TRBD1. Germline V lookup: CDR1 SNHLY, CDR2 FYNNEI. With 6 bases clipped from V and 8 bases from J, the junction kept 7 bases outside the gene matches. The length of the CDR3 is 14 residues. The DNA for the CDR3 is TGTGCCAGCAGACTGACCGGGACAGGGGAAAAACTGTTTTTT. Residues: CASRLTGTGEKLFF.

The CDR3 reads CASRSGTGLTEAFF. DNA for the CDR3: TGCGCCAGCAGGTCCGGGACAGGGCTCACTGAAGCTTTCTTT. V is TRBV5-1 and J is TRBJ1-1; 9 bases align to TRBD1. The CDR3 has 14 amino acids. The trim removed 5 bases at V and 4 bases at J, leaving 6 bases unmatched. Germline V gene data show CDR1 as SGHRS and CDR2 as YFSETQ.

The chain recombines TRBV10-3 with TRBJ2-3; D unclear. Trimming shortened V by 1 base and J by 3 bases, and 8 bases separated the two germline ends. This CDR3 is 14 amino acids long. Germline loops: CDR1 ENHRY, CDR2 SYGVKD. In nucleotides, the CDR3 is TGTGCCATCAGTGAGTATTGGCCGACAGATACGCAGTATTTT. It translates to CAISEYWPTDTQYF.

The rearrangement joins TRBV3-1 (or the pseudogene TRBV3-2) to TRBJ2-7; 7 nucleotides match TRBD1. After removal of 8 bases from V and 4 bases from J, the junction contained 11 bases not matched to a gene. The CDR3 sequence is 14 residues long. Looked up from germline, CDR1 is LGHDT and CDR2 is YNNKEL (reference sequence). This chain's CDR3 is CASGGQSGDYEQYF. CDR3 bases: TGTGCCAGCGGGGGACAGAGTGGAGATTACGAGCAGTACTTC.

This chain joins TRBV30 and TRBJ2-6; 9 bases map to TRBD1. V was clipped by 5 bases and J by 1 base; unmatched bases: 12. The CDR3 totals 18 residues. Looked up from germline, CDR1 is GTSNPN and CDR2 is SVGIG (reference sequence). For the CDR3, the DNA is TGTGCCTGGGTAGTCCCGGGACAGGGAAGTTCTGGGGCCAACGTCCTGACTTTC. Translated: CAWVVPGQGSSGANVLTF. The full variable domain, in which reference TRBV30 and TRBJ2-6 provide the parts outside the CDR3, is SQTIHQWPATLVQPVGSPLSLECTVEGTSNPNLYWYRQAAGRGLQLLFYSVGIGQISSEVPQNLSASRPQDRQFILSSKKLLLSDSGFYLCAWVVPGQGSSGANVLTFGAGSRLTVL.

Only one count was recorded for this clone. This chain connects TRBV3-1 (or the pseudogene TRBV3-2) to TRBJ1-5, with a tentative D call TRBD1 (5 bases). Germline V CDR1 and CDR2: LGHDT, YNNKEL (reference sequence). This CDR3 region has 17 residues. Trimming cost V 4 bases and J 3 bases, with 19 bases left between them. Written as DNA, the CDR3 is TGTGCCAGCAGCCTTCCCCCGGAAGGACAATACAATCAGCCCCAGCATTTT. Translating it yields CASSLPPEGQYNQPQHF.

This chain connects TRBV6-5 to TRBJ1-2; D is possibly TRBD1 (6 bases). Germline V lookup: CDR1 MNHEY, CDR2 SVGAGI. Trimming shortened V by 3 bases and J by 1 base, and 12 bases separated the two germline ends. The CDR3 runs to 15 residues. The CDR3: CASSYRDRRNYGYTF. CDR3 sequence (DNA): TGTGCCAGCAGTTATAGAGACAGGCGTAACTATGGCTACACCTTC.

The V and J genes are TRBV30 and TRBJ1-5, with D unclear. With 2 bases removed from V and 2 bases from J, the gap between germline ends came to 13 bases. Per the germline V gene, CDR1 is GTSNPN and CDR2 is SVGIG (reference sequence). The CDR3 spans 15 residues. CDR3 sequence (DNA): TGTGCCTGGAGTTACCGAGACCCCCGCAATCAGCCCCAGCATTTT. Protein sequence: CAWSYRDPRNQPQHF.

This chain uses TRBV3-1 (or the pseudogene TRBV3-2) with TRBJ2-3; TRBD2 is a possible D gene (5 bases). V was shortened by 5 bases and J by 6 bases, with 6 bases between the two germline ends. Germline-derived CDR1 and CDR2 are LGHDT and YNNKEL (reference sequence). The CDR3 consists of 11 residues. CDR3 sequence reads: CASSSGDTQYF. For the CDR3, the DNA is TGTGCCAGCAGCTCGGGGGATACGCAGTATTTT.

The chain has TRBV9 and TRBJ1-4; 9 bases match TRBD1. The germline gives CDR1 SGDLS, CDR2 YYNGEE. This CDR3 has 16 residues. V lost 0 bases, J lost 4 bases, and 4 bases stayed unmatched. CDR3 amino acids: CASSVGDRASNEKLFF. The DNA of the CDR3 is TGTGCCAGCAGCGTAGGGGACAGGGCGAGTAATGAAAAACTGTTTTTT.

V usage is TRBV19 and J usage is TRBJ2-5, with TRBD2 as a possible D gene (7 bases). The germline V gene has CDR1 LNHDA and CDR2 SQIVND (reference sequence). This CDR3 has 16 residues. The V end was cut by 1 base, the J end by 4 bases, with 16 bases between. The CDR3 spells CASSIGGGLAGETQYF. The DNA of the CDR3 is TGTGCCAGTAGTATAGGGGGGGGGCTGGCAGGAGAGACCCAGTACTTC.

This sequence joins TRBV28 and TRBJ1-5; D gene ambiguous. V lost 2 bases and J 2 bases, leaving 7 bases between the germline ends. The CDR3 has 14 amino acids. Germline V gene sequence: CDR1 MDHEN, CDR2 SYDVKM. CDR3 bases: TGTGCCAGCAGTTTAGGGCATCGCAATCAGCCCCAGCATTTT. Protein: CASSLGHRNQPQHF.

The chain joins TRBV6-5 to TRBJ2-7; 7 nucleotides line up with TRBD2. V lost 2 bases to trimming and J lost 3 bases; unmatched junction nucleotides: 10. Germline V CDR1 and CDR2: MNHEY, SVGAGI. CDR3 size: 16 residues. The CDR3 is CASSYAGTTGGYEQYF. The CDR3 nucleotides are TGTGCCAGCAGTTACGCAGGGACGACGGGGGGCTACGAGCAGTACTTC.